A selection of T cell receptor beta chains follows, all from one sample in a study of shared clonotypes between healthy human individuals. Method: immunoSEQ multiplex PCR; TCRdb's copy keeps in-frame clones and lacks some. The profile covers nearly 1 million clones, with approximately 80% appearing a single time and approximately 1.5% taken by the ten largest. Material: memory CD4+ T cells sorted from blood. Receptors originate from a young man in good health. Each CDR3 is given with its conserved first and last residue. Each record gives: J gene, clone size, V gene, D gene, CDR3 DNA, CDR3 protein. A D gene is named only where the DNA matches it firmly. Clone size is given for some rows only: seen once, a few or many times, or a class if the clone is expanded.

J gene: TRBJ2-5
clone size: -
V gene: TRBV30
D gene: -
CDR3 DNA: TGTGCCTGGAGTGGGACTGAGACCCAGTACTTC
CDR3 protein: CAWSGTETQYF

J gene: TRBJ2-1
clone size: -
V gene: TRBV7-3
D gene: -
CDR3 DNA: TGTGCCAGCAGCTTAACGGGGGGAAGGTATGAGCAGTTCTTC
CDR3 protein: CASSLTGGRYEQFF

J gene: TRBJ2-4
clone size: few
V gene: TRBV7-2
D gene: -
CDR3 DNA: TGTGCCAGCAGCGACCAACTAGGGGCCATTCAGTACTTC
CDR3 protein: CASSDQLGAIQYF

J gene: TRBJ2-5
clone size: -
V gene: TRBV5-1
D gene: TRBD2
CDR3 DNA: TGCGCCAGCAGCTTAGGGACCCTAGCGGGGGCCCAAGAGACCCAGTACTTC
CDR3 protein: CASSLGTLAGAQETQYF

J gene: TRBJ2-5
clone size: once
V gene: TRBV7-3
D gene: TRBD2
CDR3 DNA: TGTGCCAGCAGCCCGGGACTAGCGGAGGAGACCCAGTACTTC
CDR3 protein: CASSPGLAEETQYF

J gene: TRBJ1-5
clone size: -
V gene: TRBV6-1
D gene: TRBD1
CDR3 DNA: TGTGCCAGCAGTGGGGGCAGGACAGGGGATCAGCCCCAGCATTTT
CDR3 protein: CASSGGRTGDQPQHF

J gene: TRBJ1-5
clone size: -
V gene: TRBV9
D gene: -
CDR3 DNA: TGTGCCAGCAGCCCCCGCGGAGCAACCAATCAGCCCCAGCATTTT
CDR3 protein: CASSPRGATNQPQHF

J gene: TRBJ2-7
clone size: -
V gene: TRBV5-1
D gene: TRBD1
CDR3 DNA: TGCGCCAGCAGCCCTACCGGGACAGCGCACGGCGAGCAGTACTTC
CDR3 protein: CASSPTGTAHGEQYF

J gene: TRBJ2-1
clone size: -
V gene: TRBV28
D gene: -
CDR3 DNA: TGTGCCAGCAGGGGTGACCACAATGAGCAGTTCTTC
CDR3 protein: CASRGDHNEQFF

J gene: TRBJ2-1
clone size: many
V gene: TRBV7-2
D gene: TRBD2
CDR3 DNA: TGTGCCAGCAGCCTACGGACTAGCGGGAGGGGTGAGCAGTTCTTC
CDR3 protein: CASSLRTSGRGEQFF

J gene: TRBJ2-5
clone size: few
V gene: TRBV5-1
D gene: -
CDR3 DNA: TGCGCCAGCAGCTTGGAGAGCACCCGCGGAGAGACCCAGTACTTC
CDR3 protein: CASSLESTRGETQYF

J gene: TRBJ1-1
clone size: -
V gene: TRBV7-8
D gene: -
CDR3 DNA: TGTGCCAGCAGCCCACCAGGAAGCTGGCGTGAAGCTTTCTTT
CDR3 protein: CASSPPGSWREAFF

J gene: TRBJ2-7
clone size: -
V gene: TRBV5-1
D gene: -
CDR3 DNA: TGCGCCAGCAGCTTGGGGCAGTCCTTCGGGCAGTACTTC
CDR3 protein: CASSLGQSFGQYF

J gene: TRBJ2-5
clone size: -
V gene: TRBV10-3
D gene: -
CDR3 DNA: TGTGCCATCAGTGAAGGCCCGGGAGACGAGACCCAGTACTTC
CDR3 protein: CAISEGPGDETQYF

J gene: TRBJ1-4
clone size: -
V gene: TRBV6-6
D gene: TRBD1
CDR3 DNA: TGTGCCAGCAGTGAGGGGACAGGGCGCGAAAAACTGTTTTTT
CDR3 protein: CASSEGTGREKLFF

J gene: TRBJ1-6
clone size: -
V gene: TRBV28
D gene: TRBD1
CDR3 DNA: TGTGCCAGCAGTTTAGCACAGGGGAATTCACCCCTCCACTTT
CDR3 protein: CASSLAQGNSPLHF

J gene: TRBJ2-7
clone size: -
V gene: TRBV7-9
D gene: TRBD2
CDR3 DNA: TGTGCCAGCAGCTTTGGGACTAGCGGGGACTCAACCTACGAGCAGTACTTC
CDR3 protein: CASSFGTSGDSTYEQYF

J gene: TRBJ2-7
clone size: -
V gene: TRBV4-3
D gene: -
CDR3 DNA: TGCGCCAGCAGCCAAGATAGGGCCAGCACCTACGAGCAGTACTTC
CDR3 protein: CASSQDRASTYEQYF

J gene: TRBJ2-2
clone size: few
V gene: TRBV7-8
D gene: -
CDR3 DNA: TGTGCCAGCAGCTTAGCGTCCACCGGGGAGCTGTTTTTT
CDR3 protein: CASSLASTGELFF

J gene: TRBJ2-1
clone size: -
V gene: TRBV5-1
D gene: TRBD2
CDR3 DNA: TGCGCCAGCAGCTTTTCCCCGGCTCTAGCGGGGGGGCATGAGCAGTTCTTC
CDR3 protein: CASSFSPALAGGHEQFF

J gene: TRBJ1-1
clone size: -
V gene: TRBV19
D gene: TRBD1
CDR3 DNA: TGTGCCAGTAGTATGGAGAAGTACAGGGGAGTGAACACTGAAGCTTTCTTT
CDR3 protein: CASSMEKYRGVNTEAFF

J gene: TRBJ2-7
clone size: -
V gene: TRBV7-8
D gene: TRBD1
CDR3 DNA: TGTGCCAGCAGCTCCCAAGGGACAGGGACAACCTACGAGCAGTACTTC
CDR3 protein: CASSSQGTGTTYEQYF

J gene: TRBJ2-6
clone size: -
V gene: TRBV2
D gene: -
CDR3 DNA: TGTGCCAGCAGCCCAACTGGGGCCAACGCCCTGACTTTC
CDR3 protein: CASSPTGANALTF

J gene: TRBJ1-2
clone size: -
V gene: TRBV5-1
D gene: -
CDR3 DNA: TGCGCCAGCAGCCCAAAGGACGGTTCCTATGGCTACACCTTC
CDR3 protein: CASSPKDGSYGYTF

J gene: TRBJ2-7
clone size: -
V gene: TRBV18
D gene: -
CDR3 DNA: TGTGCCAGCTCACCACCGGCTCTTCACTACGAGCAGTACTTC
CDR3 protein: CASSPPALHYEQYF

J gene: TRBJ2-1
clone size: -
V gene: TRBV5-1
D gene: -
CDR3 DNA: TGCGCCAGCAGCTCCCTAGCGACGGTGAACAATGAGCAGTTCTTC
CDR3 protein: CASSSLATVNNEQFF

J gene: TRBJ2-7
clone size: -
V gene: TRBV7-3
D gene: TRBD2
CDR3 DNA: TGTGCCAGCAGCTTAATTCCTAGCGGGGGTTACGAGCAGTACTTC
CDR3 protein: CASSLIPSGGYEQYF

J gene: TRBJ2-3
clone size: -
V gene: TRBV12-5
D gene: -
CDR3 DNA: TGTGCTAGTGGTTTGGTTAAAATGGGCATCCGCACAGATACGCAGTATTTT
CDR3 protein: CASGLVKMGIRTDTQYF

J gene: TRBJ2-2
clone size: -
V gene: TRBV10-2
D gene: -
CDR3 DNA: TGCGCCAGCAGAACAGGGAACGGGGAGCTGTTTTTT
CDR3 protein: CASRTGNGELFF

J gene: TRBJ1-4
clone size: few
V gene: TRBV19
D gene: -
CDR3 DNA: TGTGCCAGTACTACCCCCGCAACTAATGAAAAACTGTTTTTT
CDR3 protein: CASTTPATNEKLFF

J gene: TRBJ2-1
clone size: -
V gene: TRBV10-1
D gene: TRBD2
CDR3 DNA: TGCGCCAGCAGGGGTAGCGGGAGCGGGAATGAGCAGTTCTTC
CDR3 protein: CASRGSGSGNEQFF

J gene: TRBJ1-6
clone size: once
V gene: TRBV9
D gene: -
CDR3 DNA: TGTGCCAGCAGCGTAGGAGAGGCGGCACCCCTCCACTTT
CDR3 protein: CASSVGEAAPLHF

J gene: TRBJ2-1
clone size: -
V gene: TRBV7-9
D gene: -
CDR3 DNA: TGTGCCAGCAGCTTAGATGGCAGCTACTCCTACAATGAGCAGTTCTTC
CDR3 protein: CASSLDGSYSYNEQFF

J gene: TRBJ2-5
clone size: few
V gene: TRBV30
D gene: -
CDR3 DNA: TGTGCCTGGAAAAGGGGTGGCGAGACCCAGTACTTC
CDR3 protein: CAWKRGGETQYF

J gene: TRBJ1-2
clone size: -
V gene: TRBV28
D gene: -
CDR3 DNA: TGTGCCAGCAGCCCCGACAGCTATGGCTACACCTTC
CDR3 protein: CASSPDSYGYTF

J gene: TRBJ1-1
clone size: few
V gene: TRBV28
D gene: TRBD1
CDR3 DNA: TGTGCCAGCAGCCAACAGGGACAGGGTAACACTGAAGCTTTCTTT
CDR3 protein: CASSQQGQGNTEAFF

J gene: TRBJ1-4
clone size: -
V gene: TRBV6-5
D gene: -
CDR3 DNA: TGTGCCAGCAGTTACCTCGGGACCCAAAAACTGTTTTTT
CDR3 protein: CASSYLGTQKLFF

J gene: TRBJ1-2
clone size: -
V gene: TRBV30
D gene: -
CDR3 DNA: TGTGCCTGGAGTGTACCCCCGTATGGCTACACCTTC
CDR3 protein: CAWSVPPYGYTF

J gene: TRBJ2-2
clone size: -
V gene: TRBV5-1
D gene: -
CDR3 DNA: TGCGCCAGCAGCCTAAAATCCCCGGGGGCCGGGAACACCGGGGAGCTGTTTTTT
CDR3 protein: CASSLKSPGAGNTGELFF

J gene: TRBJ2-7
clone size: -
V gene: TRBV10-3
D gene: -
CDR3 DNA: TGTGCCATCAGTCAAGTAGACGGAGGTTCCTACGAGCAGTACTTC
CDR3 protein: CAISQVDGGSYEQYF

J gene: TRBJ2-1
clone size: -
V gene: TRBV19
D gene: TRBD2
CDR3 DNA: TGTGCCAGCCGGACTAGCGGGAGCTCCTACAATGAGCAGTTCTTC
CDR3 protein: CASRTSGSSYNEQFF

J gene: TRBJ2-2
clone size: -
V gene: TRBV7-8
D gene: -
CDR3 DNA: TGTGCCAGCAGCTTAACGGGCGGCGCGAACACCGGGGAGCTGTTTTTT
CDR3 protein: CASSLTGGANTGELFF

J gene: TRBJ2-3
clone size: few
V gene: TRBV7-9
D gene: -
CDR3 DNA: TGTGCCAGCAGCTTTACAGATACGCAGTATTTT
CDR3 protein: CASSFTDTQYF

J gene: TRBJ1-6
clone size: -
V gene: TRBV5-6
D gene: TRBD1
CDR3 DNA: TGTGCCAGCAGCTTGGGGGACAGGGACAATTCACCCCTCCACTTT
CDR3 protein: CASSLGDRDNSPLHF

J gene: TRBJ2-3
clone size: -
V gene: TRBV21-1
D gene: -
CDR3 DNA: TGTGCCAGCAGCACCCCGCGGGAGGGTCGATTTAGCACAGATACGCAGTATTTT
CDR3 protein: CASSTPREGRFSTDTQYF

J gene: TRBJ1-4
clone size: -
V gene: TRBV30
D gene: TRBD1
CDR3 DNA: TGTGCCTGGAGCATACAGGGGAACGAAAAACTGTTTTTT
CDR3 protein: CAWSIQGNEKLFF

J gene: TRBJ1-2
clone size: -
V gene: TRBV7-2
D gene: -
CDR3 DNA: TGTGCCAGCAGCTTAGGGATCGGGGAAGGCTACACCTTC
CDR3 protein: CASSLGIGEGYTF

J gene: TRBJ2-3
clone size: -
V gene: TRBV5-1
D gene: -
CDR3 DNA: TGCGCCAGCAGCTTGGATTTGCGCGGCACAGATACGCAGTATTTT
CDR3 protein: CASSLDLRGTDTQYF

J gene: TRBJ1-4
clone size: -
V gene: TRBV10-3
D gene: -
CDR3 DNA: TGTGCCATCAGTGATGGGAGGGCCATTCCTGAAAAACTGTTTTTT
CDR3 protein: CAISDGRAIPEKLFF

J gene: TRBJ2-2
clone size: -
V gene: TRBV19
D gene: -
CDR3 DNA: TGTGCCAGTAGTCAAGGAATCAGATACACCGGGGAGCTGTTTTTT
CDR3 protein: CASSQGIRYTGELFF

J gene: TRBJ2-3
clone size: -
V gene: TRBV6-6
D gene: -
CDR3 DNA: TGTGCCAGCAGCCCACGGGCAGATACGCAGTATTTT
CDR3 protein: CASSPRADTQYF

J gene: TRBJ2-3
clone size: once
V gene: TRBV7-9
D gene: -
CDR3 DNA: TGTGCCAGCAGCCTCCCCGGACTCCTTGGGAATACGCAGTATTTT
CDR3 protein: CASSLPGLLGNTQYF

J gene: TRBJ1-6
clone size: -
V gene: TRBV13
D gene: TRBD1
CDR3 DNA: TGTGCCAGCAGCCTAGGACAGGGGTGGACACCCCTCCACTTT
CDR3 protein: CASSLGQGWTPLHF

J gene: TRBJ2-4
clone size: once
V gene: TRBV7-2
D gene: -
CDR3 DNA: TGTGCCAGCAGCCTATTCATGGACATTCAGTACTTC
CDR3 protein: CASSLFMDIQYF

J gene: TRBJ1-6
clone size: -
V gene: TRBV4-1
D gene: -
CDR3 DNA: TGCGCCAGCAGCCGCGTAGAGACCCAGAGCTCCTATAATTCACCCCTCCACTTT
CDR3 protein: CASSRVETQSSYNSPLHF

J gene: TRBJ2-2
clone size: once
V gene: TRBV7-9
D gene: -
CDR3 DNA: TGTGCCAGCTCCCGACCTGGCACCGGGGAGCTGTTTTTT
CDR3 protein: CASSRPGTGELFF

J gene: TRBJ1-1
clone size: -
V gene: TRBV2
D gene: -
CDR3 DNA: TGTGCCAGCGTTCGAGAACCGAACACTGAAGCTTTCTTT
CDR3 protein: CASVREPNTEAFF

J gene: TRBJ2-7
clone size: -
V gene: TRBV30
D gene: -
CDR3 DNA: TGTGCCTGGAGTGCCCCGGGTCCCTTC
CDR3 protein: CAWSAPGPF